A selection of T cell receptor beta chains follows, all from one sample in a study of blood T cell repertoires in COVID-19. Assay: immunoSEQ multiplex PCR; the TCRdb copy retains only in-frame clones and omits some. The profile shows under 50,000 clones, roughly 75% of them singletons. The sample taken for sequencing was peripheral blood. All receptors derive from a man older than 75 with active or convalescent COVID-19. Both conserved end residues are part of each CDR3. D genes are given only for firm matches. Some rows have no size entry. The others give once, few or many, or a class for an expanded clone.

TRBD2,TRBV5-1,-,TRBJ2-5,CASITGTSGQETQYF,TGCGCCAGCATTACCGGGACTAGCGGACAAGAGACCCAGTACTTC
-,TRBV28,-,TRBJ1-2,CASSSPGTYRGYTF,TGTGCCAGCAGTTCTCCAGGGACATACAGGGGCTACACCTTC
-,TRBV19,few,TRBJ1-4,CASSWQGNEKLFF,TGTGCCAGTAGTTGGCAGGGTAATGAAAAACTGTTTTTT
-,TRBV19,-,TRBJ2-4,CASSMEGPRVRNIQYF,TGTGCCAGTAGTATGGAGGGGCCGCGGGTCCGAAACATTCAGTACTTC
TRBD2,TRBV11-2,-,TRBJ2-5,CASSPRTSGGAGETQYF,TGTGCCAGCAGCCCGCGGACTAGCGGGGGGGCGGGGGAGACCCAGTACTTC
TRBD1,TRBV5-4,-,TRBJ2-5,CASSLGTGGRETQYF,TGTGCCAGCAGCTTGGGGACAGGGGGCCGGGAGACCCAGTACTTC
TRBD2,TRBV25-1,-,TRBJ2-1,CASSESTSGHNEQFF,TGTGCCAGCAGTGAATCGACTAGCGGACACAATGAGCAGTTCTTC
-,TRBV29-1,-,TRBJ2-7,CSVTPSSSYEQYF,TGCAGCGTTACCCCGAGTTCATCCTACGAGCAGTACTTC
-,TRBV5-1,-,TRBJ2-7,CASSLVPGYEQYF,TGCGCCAGCAGCTTGGTCCCAGGATACGAGCAGTACTTC
TRBD2,TRBV24-1,few,TRBJ2-2,CATSDNRGAGELFF,TGTGCCACCAGTGATAACCGGGGGGCCGGGGAGCTGTTTTTT
-,TRBV11-2,-,TRBJ1-2,CASSLGQGSGYTF,TGTGCCAGCAGCTTGGGGCAGGGAAGTGGCTACACCTTC
-,TRBV2,-,TRBJ2-5,CASTPGRVTGETQYF,TGTGCCAGCACCCCGGGCAGGGTAACAGGAGAGACCCAGTACTTC
TRBD2,TRBV4-1,-,TRBJ2-7,CASSHPTSGRVYEQYF,TGCGCCAGCAGCCACCCCACTAGCGGGAGGGTTTACGAGCAGTACTTC
-,TRBV2,-,TRBJ1-1,CASRGSVNTEAFF,TGTGCCAGCAGGGGCTCGGTGAACACTGAAGCTTTCTTT
-,TRBV9,-,TRBJ2-5,CASSVGFAINQETQYF,TGTGCCAGCAGCGTAGGATTCGCGATTAATCAAGAGACCCAGTACTTC
TRBD2,TRBV5-4,-,TRBJ2-1,CASSLDWRGGGSEQFF,TGTGCCAGCAGCTTGGATTGGCGGGGGGGCGGGTCGGAGCAGTTCTTC
-,TRBV27,-,TRBJ2-3,CASSFSEADTQYF,TGTGCCAGCAGTTTCTCGGAGGCAGATACGCAGTATTTT
-,TRBV5-4,-,TRBJ1-1,CASSNLQEAAEAFF,TGTGCCAGCAGCAATCTGCAGGAAGCCGCAGAAGCTTTCTTT
-,TRBV2,-,TRBJ2-6,CASSDHDSFSGANVLTF,TGTGCCAGCAGTGATCACGACAGCTTCTCTGGGGCCAACGTCCTGACTTTC
-,TRBV13,-,TRBJ2-3,CASSLSQSTDTQYF,TGTGCCAGCAGCTTATCTCAGTCCACAGATACGCAGTATTTT
-,TRBV19,-,TRBJ1-2,CATSPGHPYGYTF,TGTGCCACCTCGCCGGGACACCCCTATGGCTACACCTTC
-,TRBV2,-,TRBJ2-5,CASSAEGWETQYF,TGTGCCAGCAGTGCAGAGGGATGGGAGACCCAGTACTTC
-,TRBV5-1,few,TRBJ2-1,CASSQGGTDNEQFF,TGCGCCAGCAGCCAGGGGGGAACGGACAATGAGCAGTTCTTC
-,TRBV10-3,-,TRBJ1-3,CAIADSRSGNTIYF,TGTGCCATCGCGGACAGCCGCTCTGGAAACACCATATATTTT
-,TRBV11-2,-,TRBJ2-6,CASSSNTGTTGANVLTF,TGTGCCAGCAGCTCTAATACAGGGACTACTGGGGCCAACGTCCTGACTTTC
-,TRBV5-6,-,TRBJ2-2,CASSLVSGGSTGELFF,TGTGCCAGCAGCTTGGTATCTGGGGGCAGCACCGGGGAGCTGTTTTTT
-,TRBV30,-,TRBJ1-3,CAWSSSGNTIYF,TGTGCCTGGAGCTCCTCCGGAAACACCATATATTTT
TRBD1,TRBV19,few,TRBJ1-3,CASTDREGNTIYF,TGTGCCAGTACGGACAGGGAGGGAAACACCATATATTTT
TRBD2,TRBV4-3,once,TRBJ2-1,CASSHVSGPSYNEQFF,TGCGCCAGCAGCCACGTTAGCGGGCCCTCCTACAATGAGCAGTTCTTC
-,TRBV2,few,TRBJ1-6,CASSGQVRRESPLHF,TGTGCCAGCAGCGGTCAGGTACGACGAGAGTCACCCCTCCACTTT
TRBD1,TRBV19,-,TRBJ2-7,CASSGTGAYEQYF,TGTGCCAGTAGTGGTACAGGGGCCTACGAGCAGTACTTC
TRBD1,TRBV2,-,TRBJ1-2,CASRMTGGVVYGYTF,TGTGCCAGCAGAATGACAGGGGGGGTAGTCTATGGCTACACCTTC
TRBD1,TRBV15,-,TRBJ2-4,CATSRRGQGANIQYF,TGTGCCACCAGCAGACGAGGACAGGGGGCTAACATTCAGTACTTC
-,TRBV6-2/TRBV6-3,-,TRBJ2-7,CASSSLFEQYF,TGTGCCAGCAGCTCCCTTTTCGAGCAGTACTTC
TRBD2,TRBV10-3,-,TRBJ2-7,CAISRTERDYEQYF,TGTGCCATCAGCCGCACGGAGCGGGACTACGAGCAGTACTTC
-,TRBV19,-,TRBJ2-5,CASSIGAGFQETQYF,TGTGCCAGTAGTATAGGGGCAGGGTTCCAAGAGACCCAGTACTTC
TRBD1,TRBV18,-,TRBJ1-1,CASSPRTGGYTEAFF,TGTGCCAGCTCACCACGGACAGGGGGCTACACTGAAGCTTTCTTT
TRBD2,TRBV9,-,TRBJ2-3,CASSATSGGDTQYF,TGTGCCAGCAGCGCGACTAGCGGGGGGGATACGCAGTATTTT